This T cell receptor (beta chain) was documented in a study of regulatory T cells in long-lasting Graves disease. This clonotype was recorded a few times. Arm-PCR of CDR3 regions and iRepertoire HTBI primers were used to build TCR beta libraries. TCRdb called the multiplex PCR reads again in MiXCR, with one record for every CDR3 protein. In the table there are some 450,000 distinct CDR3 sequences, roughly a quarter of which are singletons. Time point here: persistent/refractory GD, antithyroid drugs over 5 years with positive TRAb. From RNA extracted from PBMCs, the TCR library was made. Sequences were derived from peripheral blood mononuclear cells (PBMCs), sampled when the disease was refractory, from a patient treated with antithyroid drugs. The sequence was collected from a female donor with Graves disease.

CDR3 loop: CASSPEAGREAQPQHF. CDR3 bases: TGTGCCAGCTCACCCGAGGCCGGCCGAGAGGCACAGCCCCAGCATTTT. V is TRBV18 and J is TRBJ1-5; no definite D call. The germline V gene has CDR1 KGHSH and CDR2 LQKENI. The CDR3 sequence is 16 residues long. Deletions cut 3 bases from V and 7 bases from J, with 19 bases between. Together with reference TRBV18 and TRBJ1-5, the CDR3 gives the full variable domain: NAGVMQNPRHLVRRRGQEARLRCSPMKGHSHVYWYRQLPEEGLKFMVYLQKENIIDESGMPKERFSAEFPKEGPSILRIQQVVRGDSAAYFCASSPEAGREAQPQHFGDGTRLSIL.